Shown below are 16 T cell receptor beta chains from a single sample sequenced in a study of T cells after yellow fever vaccination. Each CDR3 protein gets one entry after TCRdb re-called the 5' RACE reads with MiXCR. The sample records 150,000 to 200,000 distinct CDR3 sequences, about 7% being singletons. Sequencing was performed on CD4+ T cells sorted from PBMCs, taken about 5 days after the first yellow fever vaccination. The source of these receptors is a man between 18 and 35 years old who received the YFV17D yellow fever vaccine.

The chain recombines TRBV4-2 with TRBJ2-3; the D gene is possibly TRBD1 (6 bases). Germline V gene data show CDR1 as LGHNA and CDR2 as YNFKEQ. V dropped 4 bases and J dropped 2 bases, with 10 bases sitting between them. This CDR3 has 14 residues. The CDR3 is CASSPGTPTDTQYF. The CDR3 bases are TGTGCCAGCAGCCCCGGGACACCCACAGATACGCAGTATTTT.

This clonotype was found many times. The chain is built from TRBV4-3 and TRBJ2-3, with 7 nucleotides matching TRBD2. This CDR3 has 18 amino acids. J was trimmed by 4 bases and V by 3 bases; bases with no gene match: 16. Germline CDR1 and CDR2: LGHNA and YSLEER. The CDR3 sequence is CASSHRSGLGGGADTQYF. As DNA, the CDR3 is TGCGCCAGCAGCCACCGATCCGGACTAGGCGGGGGAGCAGATACGCAGTATTTT.

Many counts were recorded for this clonotype. V gene TRBV12-3 or TRBV12-4 combines with J gene TRBJ1-6; 8 bases align to TRBD1. The CDR3 runs to 14 residues. Trimming took 8 bases from V and 10 from J; bases not matched to a gene: 10. The CDR3 DNA reads TGTGCCAGCGCGAACGGACAGGGCATCTCACCCCTCCACTTT. Its translation: CASANGQGISPLHF.

At least ten counts were recorded for this clonotype. This chain joins TRBV12-3 or TRBV12-4 and TRBJ1-5; D not certain. The ends were cut back, 7 bases at V and 4 bases at J, with 11 bases in the middle. The CDR3 runs to 13 residues. CDR3 sequence reads: CASTIHANQPQHF. DNA for the CDR3: TGTGCCAGCACCATACACGCGAATCAGCCCCAGCATTTT.

In its sample, this clonotype was seen many times. V gene TRBV4-2 combines with J gene TRBJ2-3, with a possible D match to TRBD2 (7 bases). The CDR3 has 15 amino acids. V gave up 6 bases and J gave up 3 bases, with 16 bases separating them. The germline CDR1 and CDR2 sequences are LGHNA and YNFKEQ. CDR3 bases: TGTGCCAGCAGTGGCGGGGGCCTCGTTACAGATACGCAGTATTTT. It translates to CASSGGGLVTDTQYF.

This clonotype has at least ten counts. For the CDR3, the DNA is TGTGCCAGCGAAACGGGGGGCACTGAAGCTTTCTTT. It is translated as CASETGGTEAFF. The gene calls are TRBV6-2 or TRBV6-3 and TRBJ1-1; a possible D gene is TRBD1 (5 bases). The germline CDR1 and CDR2 sequences are MNHEY and SVGEGT. V was shortened by 8 bases and J by 4 bases, with 11 bases between the two germline ends. The CDR3 has 12 amino acids.

This clonotype was detected ten times or more. V and J are TRBV6-1 and TRBJ2-1; D is uncertain. CDR3 length: 15 amino acids. Deletions cut 8 bases from V and 3 bases from J, with 17 bases between. From germline, CDR1 is MNHNS and CDR2 SASEGT. The CDR3 loop is CASDSNLRLYNEQFF. The DNA for the CDR3 is TGTGCCAGCGATTCGAACCTTCGGCTCTACAATGAGCAGTTCTTC.

There are many counts of this clonotype. The chain is built from TRBV30 and TRBJ2-1, with D perhaps being TRBD1 or TRBD2 (5 bases each). Trimming pared 0 bases from V and 5 bases from J, leaving 8 bases between. The CDR3 extends over 13 amino acids. Germline V lookup: CDR1 GTSNPN, CDR2 SVGIG (reference sequence). CDR3: CAWSVLGHNEQFF. CDR3 sequence (DNA): TGTGCCTGGAGTGTACTGGGACACAATGAGCAGTTCTTC. The full variable domain, its missing parts supplied by reference TRBV30 and TRBJ2-1, is SQTIHQWPATLVQPVGSPLSLECTVEGTSNPNLYWYRQAAGRGLQLLFYSVGIGQISSEVPQNLSASRPQDRQFILSSKKLLLSDSGFYLCAWSVLGHNEQFFGPGTRLTVL.

Many counts were recorded for this clonotype. The chain uses TRBV9 and TRBJ2-3; no reliable D call. Trimming pared 0 bases from V and 2 bases from J, leaving 7 bases between. The CDR3 extends over 14 amino acids. Looked up from germline, CDR1 is SGDLS and CDR2 is YYNGEE. The CDR3 coding sequence is TGTGCCAGCAGCGTAGTTTGGAACACAGATACGCAGTATTTT. This translates into CASSVVWNTDTQYF.

This clonotype has ten or more counts. The chain joins TRBV12-3 or TRBV12-4 to TRBJ1-1; D is uncertain. This CDR3 comprises 14 residues. Trimming took off 3 bases at V and 2 bases at J, with 10 bases between the two ends. As DNA, the CDR3 is TGTGCCAGCAGTTTTAATCGGGGAAACACTGAAGCTTTCTTT. Translated, it gives CASSFNRGNTEAFF.

This clonotype was counted many times. The V and J genes are TRBV6-2 or TRBV6-3 and TRBJ2-3; D unclear. CDR3 length: 12 amino acids. In germline, CDR1 is MNHEY, CDR2 SVGEGT. V lost 8 bases, J lost 6 bases, and 12 bases lay in between. The CDR3 spells CASGNSPDTQYF. CDR3 DNA sequence: TGTGCCAGCGGAAATAGCCCGGATACGCAGTATTTT.

This clonotype was observed a handful of times. This rearrangement joins TRBV5-1 to TRBJ1-2; D unclear. Germline loops: CDR1 SGHRS, CDR2 YFSETQ. V was cut by 0 bases and J by 7 bases, with 7 bases left in between. CDR3 length: 12 amino acids. The CDR3 DNA reads as TGCGCCAGCAGCTTGGAAGCGGGTGGCTACACCTTC. Its translation: CASSLEAGGYTF.

In its sample, this clonotype was seen many times. The rearrangement joins TRBV6-2 or TRBV6-3 to TRBJ1-5; possible D gene TRBD1, 6 bases. Germline CDR1 and CDR2: MNHEY and SVGEGT. V lost 6 bases, J lost 7 bases, and 13 bases lay in between. The CDR3 runs to 13 residues. As DNA, the CDR3 is TGTGCCAGCAGATCACAGGGACACCAGCCCCAGCATTTT. Translation: CASRSQGHQPQHF.

This clonotype came up many times. This sequence joins TRBV20-1 and TRBJ1-1, with D perhaps matching TRBD1 (5 bases). V lost 6 bases and J 4 bases, leaving 15 bases between the germline ends. From germline, CDR1 is DFQATT and CDR2 SNEGSKA (reference sequence). The CDR3 runs 13 residues. The DNA for the CDR3 is TGCAGTGCCAGTCGGGGGGAGAGCACTGAAGCTTTCTTT. It translates to CSASRGESTEAFF.

This clonotype was observed many times. The rearrangement links TRBV9 to TRBJ2-1; 9 nucleotides line up with TRBD1. Looked up from germline, CDR1 is SGDLS and CDR2 is YYNGEE. With V trimmed by 4 bases and J by 4 bases, 15 bases remained unmatched. The CDR3 totals 18 residues. DNA of the CDR3: TGTGCCAGCAGCCTCAAGTTGGACAGGGGAACCCTTTACAATGAGCAGTTCTTC. Translating gives CASSLKLDRGTLYNEQFF.

This clonotype was seen many times. V and J are TRBV19 and TRBJ1-4, with D maybe TRBD1 (5 bases). V lost 3 bases and J lost 3, with 11 bases in between. This CDR3 region has 15 residues. The germline V gene has CDR1 LNHDA and CDR2 SQIVND (reference sequence). CDR3 DNA sequence: TGTGCCAGTAGTATCCAGGGCGGATCTAATGAAAAACTGTTTTTT. Encoded protein: CASSIQGGSNEKLFF.